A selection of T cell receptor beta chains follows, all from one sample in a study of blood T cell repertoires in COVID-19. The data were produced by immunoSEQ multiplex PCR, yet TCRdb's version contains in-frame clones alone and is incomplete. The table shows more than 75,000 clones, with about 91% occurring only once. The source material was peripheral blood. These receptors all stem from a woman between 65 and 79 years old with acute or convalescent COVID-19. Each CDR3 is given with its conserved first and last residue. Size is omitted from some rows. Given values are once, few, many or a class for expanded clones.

CDR3 protein: CASSLFQGVEKLFF; V gene: TRBV7-9; clone size: -
CDR3 protein: CASSLSGTTPLRGEKLFF; V gene: TRBV28; clone size: -
CDR3 protein: CATRSGGRTDTQYF; V gene: TRBV24-1; clone size: -
CDR3 protein: CASSQNLKQGGDTQYF; V gene: TRBV18; clone size: -
CDR3 protein: CASSYGLAGGSYNEQFF; V gene: TRBV5-6; clone size: -
CDR3 protein: CASSSGQLNQPQHF; V gene: TRBV7-2; clone size: -
CDR3 protein: CASSLAGSSYNEQFF; V gene: TRBV5-6; clone size: -
CDR3 protein: CASSLRQGAYNEQFF; V gene: TRBV7-3; clone size: -
CDR3 protein: CASRDDRFSEAFF; V gene: TRBV7-9; clone size: -
CDR3 protein: CSVSASGIPSYNEQFF; V gene: TRBV29-1; clone size: once
CDR3 protein: CASSAGDKVRDTEAFF; V gene: TRBV11-2; clone size: -
CDR3 protein: CASSPGQGTDTQYF; V gene: TRBV28; clone size: -
CDR3 protein: CASSTVGVYEQYF; V gene: TRBV13; clone size: -
CDR3 protein: CASSLERNPYNEQFF; V gene: TRBV5-1; clone size: -
CDR3 protein: CASSIFGGSNTGELFF; V gene: TRBV19; clone size: -
CDR3 protein: CASSLAVSSGANVLTF; V gene: TRBV5-8; clone size: -
CDR3 protein: CSASRAGGYEQYF; V gene: TRBV20-1; clone size: -
CDR3 protein: CASSLGDREYNEQFF; V gene: TRBV5-6; clone size: many
CDR3 protein: CASSIQGAEGTDTQYF; V gene: TRBV7-3; clone size: -
CDR3 protein: CASSLGAGQVGNSPLHF; V gene: TRBV5-1; clone size: -
CDR3 protein: CASGYRVGETQYF; V gene: TRBV2; clone size: -
CDR3 protein: CASSLEAGRYNEQFF; V gene: TRBV7-2; clone size: -
CDR3 protein: CASSQDRNTEAFF; V gene: TRBV18; clone size: -
CDR3 protein: CASSQGFRDRGNQPQHF; V gene: TRBV4-1; clone size: -
CDR3 protein: CASSMLTGKAANYGYTF; V gene: TRBV19; clone size: -
CDR3 protein: CASRETQGVRNTGELFF; V gene: TRBV2; clone size: -
CDR3 protein: CASSIEEGRVSSSLNQPQHF; V gene: TRBV19; clone size: few
CDR3 protein: CASSLTGLAGGPGEQFF; V gene: TRBV11-2; clone size: once
CDR3 protein: CASSWTGPLSYEQYF; V gene: TRBV7-2; clone size: -
CDR3 protein: CASGLNPTSGVKNIQYF; V gene: TRBV12-5; clone size: -
CDR3 protein: CAITGGSDEAFF; V gene: TRBV10-3; clone size: -
CDR3 protein: CASSPRGGRWNEQFF; V gene: TRBV7-2; clone size: -
CDR3 protein: CASSTTASGGYEQFF; V gene: TRBV5-1; clone size: many
CDR3 protein: CASSAIGTTTTGELFF; V gene: TRBV7-3; clone size: -
CDR3 protein: CASSGPQRGTEAFF; V gene: TRBV2; clone size: few
CDR3 protein: CASSLGGLAGNTGELFF; V gene: TRBV5-6; clone size: -
CDR3 protein: CASCMGTANSPLHF; V gene: TRBV28; clone size: -
CDR3 protein: CASSYRREQNEQYF; V gene: TRBV6-5; clone size: once
CDR3 protein: CASSIDRTQAYNEQFF; V gene: TRBV19; clone size: -
CDR3 protein: CASRGGSVTGELFF; V gene: TRBV2; clone size: -
CDR3 protein: CASSLAGGVNEKLFF; V gene: TRBV28; clone size: -
CDR3 protein: CASSRGTSGSGQYF; V gene: TRBV4-2; clone size: -
CDR3 protein: CATSDPGQGATDTQYF; V gene: TRBV24-1; clone size: -
CDR3 protein: CASSLASKGPGEQFF; V gene: TRBV27; clone size: -
CDR3 protein: CASSFGQGRYNEQFF; V gene: TRBV6-5; clone size: -
CDR3 protein: CASSPYGQGLGELFF; V gene: TRBV18; clone size: -
CDR3 protein: CKEAGGPGDF; V gene: TRBV11-2; clone size: once
CDR3 protein: CASSLVSRGYNYGYTF; V gene: TRBV14; clone size: -
CDR3 protein: CASSSPGLAGADTQYF; V gene: TRBV28; clone size: few
CDR3 protein: CATSRGQRETQYF; V gene: TRBV15; clone size: -
CDR3 protein: CASSTPRGGGQPQHF; V gene: TRBV2; clone size: -
CDR3 protein: CASSTGTSGRYNEQFF; V gene: TRBV6-2/TRBV6-3; clone size: -
CDR3 protein: CASSTNYEQYF; V gene: TRBV25-1; clone size: -
CDR3 protein: CASSPPWRGDTIYF; V gene: TRBV18; clone size: -